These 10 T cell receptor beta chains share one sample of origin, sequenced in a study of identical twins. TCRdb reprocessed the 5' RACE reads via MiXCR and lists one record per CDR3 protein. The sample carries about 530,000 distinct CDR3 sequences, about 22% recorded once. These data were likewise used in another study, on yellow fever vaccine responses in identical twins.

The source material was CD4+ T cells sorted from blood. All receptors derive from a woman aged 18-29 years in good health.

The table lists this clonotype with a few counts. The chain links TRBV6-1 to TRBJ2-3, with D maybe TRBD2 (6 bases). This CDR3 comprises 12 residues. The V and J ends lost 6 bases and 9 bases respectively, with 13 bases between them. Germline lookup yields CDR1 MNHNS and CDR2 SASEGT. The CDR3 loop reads CASRLPGETQYF. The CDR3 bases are TGTGCCAGCAGGCTCCCGGGGGAAACGCAGTATTTT.

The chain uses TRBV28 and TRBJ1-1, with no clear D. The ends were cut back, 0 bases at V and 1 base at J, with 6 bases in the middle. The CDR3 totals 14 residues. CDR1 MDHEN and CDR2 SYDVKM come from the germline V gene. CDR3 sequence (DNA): TGTGCCAGCAGTTTATGGCCGCGGAACACTGAAGCTTTCTTT. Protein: CASSLWPRNTEAFF.

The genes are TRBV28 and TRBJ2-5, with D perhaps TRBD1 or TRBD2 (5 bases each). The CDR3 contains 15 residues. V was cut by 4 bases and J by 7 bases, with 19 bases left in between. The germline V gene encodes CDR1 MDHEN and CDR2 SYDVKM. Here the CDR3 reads CASSSFDGAGGTQYF. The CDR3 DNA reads TGTGCCAGCAGTTCATTTGACGGGGCTGGTGGGACCCAGTACTTC. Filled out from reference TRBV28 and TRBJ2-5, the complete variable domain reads DVKVTQSSRYLVKRTGEKVFLECVQDMDHENMFWYRQDPGLGLRLIYFSYDVKMKEKGDIPEGYSVSREKKERFSLILESASTNQTSMYLCASSSFDGAGGTQYFGPGTRLLVL.

The CDR3 sequence: CAISENGLAGTYNEQFF. CDR3 coding DNA: TGTGCCATCAGTGAGAATGGGCTAGCGGGCACCTACAATGAGCAGTTCTTC. The chain combines TRBV10-3 with TRBJ2-1; 8 nucleotides match TRBD2. V trimming: 2 bases; J trimming: 2 bases; junction bases outside the gene matches: 8. The CDR3 is 17 residues long. Germline loops: CDR1 ENHRY, CDR2 SYGVKD.

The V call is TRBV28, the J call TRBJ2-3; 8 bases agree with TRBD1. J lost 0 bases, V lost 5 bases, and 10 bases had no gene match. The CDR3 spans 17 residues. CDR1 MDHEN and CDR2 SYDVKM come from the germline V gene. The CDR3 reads CASSDTGTGPSTDTQYF. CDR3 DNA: TGTGCCAGCAGTGACACCGGGACAGGTCCGAGCACAGATACGCAGTATTTT.

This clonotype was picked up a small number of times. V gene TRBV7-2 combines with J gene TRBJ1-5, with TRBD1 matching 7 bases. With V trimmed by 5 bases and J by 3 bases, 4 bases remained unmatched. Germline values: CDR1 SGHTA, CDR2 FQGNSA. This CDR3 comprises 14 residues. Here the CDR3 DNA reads TGTGCCAGCAGCGGGGACAGTCTCAATCAGCCCCAGCATTTT. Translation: CASSGDSLNQPQHF.

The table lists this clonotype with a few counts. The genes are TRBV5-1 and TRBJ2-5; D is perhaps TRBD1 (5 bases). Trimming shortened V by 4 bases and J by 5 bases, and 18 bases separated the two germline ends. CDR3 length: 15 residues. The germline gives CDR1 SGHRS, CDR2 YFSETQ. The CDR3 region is CASSPLIQGRETQYF. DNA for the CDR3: TGCGCCAGCAGCCCACTCATCCAGGGAAGGGAGACCCAGTACTTC.

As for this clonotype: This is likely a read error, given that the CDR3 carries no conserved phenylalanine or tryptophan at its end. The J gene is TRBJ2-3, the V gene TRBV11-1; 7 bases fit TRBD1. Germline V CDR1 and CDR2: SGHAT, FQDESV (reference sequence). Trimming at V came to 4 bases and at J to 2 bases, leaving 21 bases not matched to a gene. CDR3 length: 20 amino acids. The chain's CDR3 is CASSSETPGQPFLATDTQYS. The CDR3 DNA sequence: TGTGCCAGCAGCTCGGAGACCCCGGGACAGCCCTTTCTAGCCACAGATACGCAGTATTCT.

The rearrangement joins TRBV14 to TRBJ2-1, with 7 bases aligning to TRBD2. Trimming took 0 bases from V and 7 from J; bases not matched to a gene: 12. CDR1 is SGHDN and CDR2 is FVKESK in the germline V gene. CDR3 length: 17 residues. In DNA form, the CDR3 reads TGTGCCAGCAGCCAAGATGGTGGGAGGGCCTCGACGAATGAGCAGTTCTTC. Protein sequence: CASSQDGGRASTNEQFF.

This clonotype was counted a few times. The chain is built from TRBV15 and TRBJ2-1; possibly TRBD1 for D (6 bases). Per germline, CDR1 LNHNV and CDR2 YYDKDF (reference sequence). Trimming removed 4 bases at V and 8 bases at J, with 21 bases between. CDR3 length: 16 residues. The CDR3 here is CATSTKDSRGLDEQFF. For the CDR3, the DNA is TGTGCCACCAGCACAAAAGATTCCAGGGGTCTCGATGAGCAGTTCTTC.